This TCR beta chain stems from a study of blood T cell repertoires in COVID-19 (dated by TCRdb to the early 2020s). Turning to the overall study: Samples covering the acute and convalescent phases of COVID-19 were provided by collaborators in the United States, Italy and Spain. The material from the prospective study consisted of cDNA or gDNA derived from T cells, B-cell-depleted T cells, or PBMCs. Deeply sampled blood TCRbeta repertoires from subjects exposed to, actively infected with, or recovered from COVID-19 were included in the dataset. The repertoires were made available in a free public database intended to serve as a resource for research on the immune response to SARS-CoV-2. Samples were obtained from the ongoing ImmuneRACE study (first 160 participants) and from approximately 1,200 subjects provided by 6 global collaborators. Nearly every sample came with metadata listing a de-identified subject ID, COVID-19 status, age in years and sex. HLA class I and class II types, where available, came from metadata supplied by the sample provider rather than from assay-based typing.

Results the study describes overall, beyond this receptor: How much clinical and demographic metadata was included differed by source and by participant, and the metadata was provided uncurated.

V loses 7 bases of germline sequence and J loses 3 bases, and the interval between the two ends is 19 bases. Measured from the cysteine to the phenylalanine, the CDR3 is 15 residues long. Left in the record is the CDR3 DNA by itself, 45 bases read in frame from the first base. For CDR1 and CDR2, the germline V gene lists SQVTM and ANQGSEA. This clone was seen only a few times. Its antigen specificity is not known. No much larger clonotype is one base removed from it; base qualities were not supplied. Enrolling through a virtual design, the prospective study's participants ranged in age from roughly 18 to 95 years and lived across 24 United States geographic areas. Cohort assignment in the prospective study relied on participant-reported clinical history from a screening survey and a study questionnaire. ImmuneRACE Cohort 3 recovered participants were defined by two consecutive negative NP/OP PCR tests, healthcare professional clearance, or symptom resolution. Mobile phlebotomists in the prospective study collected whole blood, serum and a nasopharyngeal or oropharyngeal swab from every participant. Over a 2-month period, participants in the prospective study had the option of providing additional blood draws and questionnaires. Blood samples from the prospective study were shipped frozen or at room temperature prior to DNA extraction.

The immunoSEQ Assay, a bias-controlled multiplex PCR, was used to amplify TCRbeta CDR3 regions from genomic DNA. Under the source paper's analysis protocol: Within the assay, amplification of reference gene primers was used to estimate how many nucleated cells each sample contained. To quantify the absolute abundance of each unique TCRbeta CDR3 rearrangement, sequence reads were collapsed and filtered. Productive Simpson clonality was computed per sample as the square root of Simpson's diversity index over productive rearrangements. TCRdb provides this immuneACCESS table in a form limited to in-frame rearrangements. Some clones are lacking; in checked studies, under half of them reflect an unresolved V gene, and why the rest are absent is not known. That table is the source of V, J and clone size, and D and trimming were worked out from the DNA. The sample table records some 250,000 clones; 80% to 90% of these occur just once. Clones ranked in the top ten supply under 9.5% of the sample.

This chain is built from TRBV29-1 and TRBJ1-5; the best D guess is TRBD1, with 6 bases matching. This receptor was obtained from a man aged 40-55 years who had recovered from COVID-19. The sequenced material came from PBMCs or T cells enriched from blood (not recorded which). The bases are TGCAGCGGGAATACTGAACAGGGTTTCAATCAGCCCCAGCATTTT. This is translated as CSGNTEQGFNQPQHF.